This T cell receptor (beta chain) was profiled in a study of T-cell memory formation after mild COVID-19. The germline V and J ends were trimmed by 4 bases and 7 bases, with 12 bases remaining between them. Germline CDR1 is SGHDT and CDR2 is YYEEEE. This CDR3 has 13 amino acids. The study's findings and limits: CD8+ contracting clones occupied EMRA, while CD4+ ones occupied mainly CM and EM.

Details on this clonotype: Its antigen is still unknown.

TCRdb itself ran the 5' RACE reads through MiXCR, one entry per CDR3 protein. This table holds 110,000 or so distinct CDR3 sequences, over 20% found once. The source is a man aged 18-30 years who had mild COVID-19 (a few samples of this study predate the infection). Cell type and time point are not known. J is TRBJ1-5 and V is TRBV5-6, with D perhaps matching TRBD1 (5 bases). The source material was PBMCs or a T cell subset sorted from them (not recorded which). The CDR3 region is CASSIGVGQPQHF. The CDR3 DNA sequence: TGTGCCAGCAGCATAGGGGTGGGGCAGCCCCAGCATTTT.